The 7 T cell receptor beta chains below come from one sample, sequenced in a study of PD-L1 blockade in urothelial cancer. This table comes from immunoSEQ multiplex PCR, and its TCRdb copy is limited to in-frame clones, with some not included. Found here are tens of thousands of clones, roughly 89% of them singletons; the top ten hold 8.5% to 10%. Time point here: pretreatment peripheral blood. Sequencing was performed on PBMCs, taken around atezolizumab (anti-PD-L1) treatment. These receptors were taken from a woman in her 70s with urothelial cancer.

The CDR3: CASSSNLAQGVGGFNEQFF. As DNA, the CDR3 is TGTGCCAGCAGCTCGAACTTGGCCCAAGGCGTCGGGGGATTCAATGAGCAGTTCTTC. The chain links TRBV7-9 to TRBJ2-1; TRBD2 is a possible D gene (6 bases). The CDR3 runs to 19 residues. V gave up 4 bases and J gave up 6 bases, with 28 bases separating them. Germline V gene data show CDR1 as SEHNR and CDR2 as FQNEAQ (reference sequence).

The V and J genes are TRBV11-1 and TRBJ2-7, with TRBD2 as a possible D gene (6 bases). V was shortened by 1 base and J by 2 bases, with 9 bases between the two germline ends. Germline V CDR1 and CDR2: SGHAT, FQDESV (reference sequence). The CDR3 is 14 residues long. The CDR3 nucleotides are TGTGCCAGCAGCTTAGAAGGAGGGGCCTACGAGCAGTACTTC. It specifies CASSLEGGAYEQYF.

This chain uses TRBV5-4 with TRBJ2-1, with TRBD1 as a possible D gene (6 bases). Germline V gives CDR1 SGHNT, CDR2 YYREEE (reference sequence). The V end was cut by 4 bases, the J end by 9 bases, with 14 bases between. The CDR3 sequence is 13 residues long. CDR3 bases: TGTGCCAGCAGCCCCGAAGGACAGCCTGAGCAGTTCTTC. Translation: CASSPEGQPEQFF.

The CDR3 region is CASSGRSWDEQYF. DNA for the CDR3: TGTGCCAGTTCCGGGAGGTCTTGGGACGAGCAGTACTTC. The chain is built from TRBV2 and TRBJ2-7, with TRBD2 matching 7 bases. In germline, CDR1 is SNHLY, CDR2 FYNNEI. The CDR3 is 13 amino acids. The ends lost 9 bases at V and 5 bases at J; junction bases unmatched: 10.

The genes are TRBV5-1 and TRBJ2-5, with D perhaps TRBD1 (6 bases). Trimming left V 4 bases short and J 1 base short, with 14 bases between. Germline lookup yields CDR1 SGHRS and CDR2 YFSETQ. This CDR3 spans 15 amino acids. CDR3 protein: CASSQGPSGQETQYF. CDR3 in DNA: TGCGCCAGCAGCCAGGGGCCAAGTGGCCAAGAGACCCAGTACTTC.

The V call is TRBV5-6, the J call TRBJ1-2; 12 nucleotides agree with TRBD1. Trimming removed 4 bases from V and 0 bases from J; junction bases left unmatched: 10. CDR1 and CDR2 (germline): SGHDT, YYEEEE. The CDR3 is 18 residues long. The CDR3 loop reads CASSPAVGQGAPNYGYTF. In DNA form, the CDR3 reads TGTGCCAGCAGCCCGGCCGTGGGACAGGGGGCCCCTAACTATGGCTACACCTTC.

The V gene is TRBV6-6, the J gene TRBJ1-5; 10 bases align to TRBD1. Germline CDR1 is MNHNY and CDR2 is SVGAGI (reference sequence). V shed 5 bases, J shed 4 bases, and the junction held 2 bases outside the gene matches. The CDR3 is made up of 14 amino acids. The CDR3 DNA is TGTGCCAGCAGTAGGACAGGGGGAAATCAGCCCCAGCATTTT. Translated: CASSRTGGNQPQHF.